This TCR beta chain is from a study of T cell responses to AZD1222 COVID-19 vaccine. On this clone itself: The antigen remains unidentified.

Assay: immunoSEQ multiplex PCR; the TCRdb copy retains only in-frame clones and omits some. The data show 100,000 to 120,000 clones, more than 75% seen once. The germline CDR1 and CDR2 sequences are SGHAT and FQNNGV. V was cut by 4 bases and J by 1 base, with 8 bases left in between. There are 14 residues in the CDR3. Study findings and constraints: In a largely white British group with more females than males, clonal diversity was possibly underestimated.

V and J are TRBV11-2 and TRBJ1-3; the D is unclear. This specimen was peripheral blood, taken on day 0 of AZD1222 vaccination. The TCR was taken from an adult in good health. CDR3 DNA: TGTGCCAGCAGCTCCCTCTGGTCTGGAAACACCATATATTTT. Protein: CASSSLWSGNTIYF. The full variable domain, completed using reference TRBV11-2 and TRBJ1-3, is EAGVAQSPRYKIIEKRQSVAFWCNPISGHATLYWYQQILGQGPKLLIQFQNNGVVDDSQLPKDRFSAERLKGVDSTLKIQPAKLEDSAVYLCASSSLWSGNTIYFGEGSWLTVV.